A selection of T cell receptor beta chains follows, all from one sample in a study of shared clonotypes between healthy human individuals. The assay was immunoSEQ multiplex PCR, and TCRdb's table has in-frame clones only and misses some. The table records approximately 1.5 million clones, approximately 98% of them present only once. The sequenced sample was naive CD4+ T cells sorted from blood. The receptor set was obtained from a man aged 30-40 years in good health. Each CDR3 is given with its conserved first and last residue. Each record gives: clone size, J gene, V gene, D gene, CDR3 protein, CDR3 DNA. The D gene is left open where the match is weak. Not every row has a clone size; where given, it reads once, few, many or a size class.

abundance: NA
j_gene: TRBJ2-1
v_gene: TRBV9
d_gene: TRBD2
CDR3aa: CASSVGASGRVYNEQFF
CDR3nt: TGTGCCAGCAGCGTAGGGGCTAGCGGGCGGGTATACAATGAGCAGTTCTTC

abundance: NA
j_gene: TRBJ2-1
v_gene: TRBV13
d_gene: TRBD1
CDR3aa: CASSPGTGVDEQFF
CDR3nt: TGTGCCAGCAGCCCCGGGACAGGGGTCGATGAGCAGTTCTTC

abundance: NA
j_gene: TRBJ2-2
v_gene: TRBV2
d_gene: NA
CDR3aa: CASRSRVSTGELFF
CDR3nt: TGTGCCAGCCGGTCGAGGGTTAGCACCGGGGAGCTGTTTTTT

abundance: NA
j_gene: TRBJ1-2
v_gene: TRBV7-9
d_gene: TRBD1
CDR3aa: CASSRGTANYGYTF
CDR3nt: TGTGCCAGCAGCCGCGGGACAGCTAACTATGGCTACACCTTC

abundance: once
j_gene: TRBJ2-1
v_gene: TRBV18
d_gene: NA
CDR3aa: CASSYTDEQFF
CDR3nt: TGTGCCAGCTCATATACGGATGAGCAGTTCTTC

abundance: NA
j_gene: TRBJ1-2
v_gene: TRBV5-4
d_gene: TRBD1
CDR3aa: CASSPTQGATINYGYTF
CDR3nt: TGTGCCAGCAGCCCCACCCAGGGGGCAACCATTAACTATGGCTACACCTTC

abundance: NA
j_gene: TRBJ2-7
v_gene: TRBV6-5
d_gene: TRBD2
CDR3aa: CASSYQAGGPYEQYF
CDR3nt: TGTGCCAGCAGTTACCAAGCGGGAGGGCCCTACGAGCAGTACTTC

abundance: NA
j_gene: TRBJ2-1
v_gene: TRBV18
d_gene: TRBD2
CDR3aa: CASSQLAARGNEQFF
CDR3nt: TGTGCCAGCTCCCAACTAGCGGCCCGGGGGAATGAGCAGTTCTTC

abundance: NA
j_gene: TRBJ1-2
v_gene: TRBV11-2
d_gene: NA
CDR3aa: CASSPLVRGLYGYTF
CDR3nt: TGTGCCAGCAGCCCCCTGGTCCGAGGGCTCTATGGCTACACCTTC

abundance: NA
j_gene: TRBJ2-2
v_gene: TRBV29-1
d_gene: TRBD2
CDR3aa: CSARTSGTNTGELFF
CDR3nt: TGCAGCGCCAGGACTAGCGGCACGAACACCGGGGAGCTGTTTTTT

abundance: NA
j_gene: TRBJ2-1
v_gene: TRBV18
d_gene: TRBD2
CDR3aa: CASSPGASGEQFF
CDR3nt: TGTGCCAGCTCACCAGGTGCTAGCGGTGAGCAGTTCTTC

abundance: NA
j_gene: TRBJ1-1
v_gene: TRBV7-9
d_gene: NA
CDR3aa: CASSFRAGENTEAFF
CDR3nt: TGTGCCAGCAGCTTTCGCGCAGGGGAGAACACTGAAGCTTTCTTT

abundance: NA
j_gene: TRBJ2-4
v_gene: TRBV14
d_gene: NA
CDR3aa: CASSLREAKNIQYF
CDR3nt: TGTGCCAGCAGCCTACGGGAAGCCAAAAACATTCAGTACTTC

abundance: NA
j_gene: TRBJ2-1
v_gene: TRBV7-9
d_gene: NA
CDR3aa: CASSLRQSISEQFF
CDR3nt: TGTGCCAGCAGCTTGAGACAGTCAATAAGCGAGCAGTTCTTC

abundance: NA
j_gene: TRBJ2-7
v_gene: TRBV9
d_gene: NA
CDR3aa: CASSPRTGASDEQYF
CDR3nt: TGTGCCAGCAGCCCACGAACCGGGGCTAGCGACGAGCAGTACTTC

abundance: NA
j_gene: TRBJ1-4
v_gene: TRBV7-9
d_gene: TRBD1
CDR3aa: CASSFRDREKLFF
CDR3nt: TGTGCCAGCAGCTTCCGGGACAGGGAAAAACTGTTTTTT

abundance: NA
j_gene: TRBJ2-2
v_gene: TRBV28
d_gene: NA
CDR3aa: CASRRAGELFF
CDR3nt: TGTGCCAGCAGGAGGGCCGGGGAGCTGTTTTTT

abundance: NA
j_gene: TRBJ2-1
v_gene: TRBV4-1
d_gene: NA
CDR3aa: CASSQDLAKRRNEQFF
CDR3nt: TGCGCCAGCAGCCAAGATCTTGCAAAGAGGAGAAATGAGCAGTTCTTC

abundance: once
j_gene: TRBJ2-3
v_gene: TRBV9
d_gene: TRBD1
CDR3aa: CASQGVTDTQYF
CDR3nt: TGTGCCAGCCAGGGGGTCACAGATACGCAGTATTTT

abundance: NA
j_gene: TRBJ2-7
v_gene: TRBV7-2
d_gene: TRBD2
CDR3aa: CASSRAGGRDVATYYEQYF
CDR3nt: TGTGCCAGCAGCCGCGCAGGCGGGAGGGATGTTGCCACATACTACGAGCAGTACTTC

abundance: NA
j_gene: TRBJ2-7
v_gene: TRBV27
d_gene: TRBD2
CDR3aa: CASSLAGGPYEQYF
CDR3nt: TGTGCCAGCAGTTTGGCGGGAGGACCCTACGAGCAGTACTTC

abundance: NA
j_gene: TRBJ2-2
v_gene: TRBV4-1
d_gene: TRBD2
CDR3aa: CASSRLAGDLSGELFF
CDR3nt: TGCGCCAGCAGCCGCCTAGCGGGAGATCTGTCCGGGGAGCTGTTTTTT

abundance: NA
j_gene: TRBJ2-2
v_gene: TRBV7-9
d_gene: NA
CDR3aa: CASSLRGLELFF
CDR3nt: TGTGCCAGCAGCTTACGCGGGCTTGAGCTGTTTTTT

abundance: NA
j_gene: TRBJ2-7
v_gene: TRBV11-2
d_gene: NA
CDR3aa: CASSAQGLTSRRTYEQYF
CDR3nt: TGTGCCAGCAGCGCCCAAGGACTCACCTCTAGGCGGACCTACGAGCAGTACTTC

abundance: NA
j_gene: TRBJ2-5
v_gene: TRBV10-2
d_gene: NA
CDR3aa: CASSEVVRETQYF
CDR3nt: TGCGCCAGCAGTGAGGTAGTCCGGGAGACCCAGTACTTC

abundance: NA
j_gene: TRBJ1-2
v_gene: TRBV29-1
d_gene: TRBD1
CDR3aa: CSTFQGEGYTF
CDR3nt: TGCAGCACTTTCCAGGGGGAAGGCTACACCTTC

abundance: NA
j_gene: TRBJ2-3
v_gene: TRBV19
d_gene: TRBD1
CDR3aa: CASNEGDRITDTQYF
CDR3nt: TGTGCCAGTAATGAGGGGGACAGAATCACAGATACGCAGTATTTT

abundance: NA
j_gene: TRBJ1-2
v_gene: TRBV7-9
d_gene: TRBD1
CDR3aa: CASGAGTGKEGYTF
CDR3nt: TGTGCCAGCGGGGCCGGGACAGGGAAGGAAGGCTACACCTTC

abundance: NA
j_gene: TRBJ1-5
v_gene: TRBV28
d_gene: TRBD1
CDR3aa: CASSHPTGVNQPQHF
CDR3nt: TGTGCCAGCAGTCACCCGACAGGGGTCAATCAGCCCCAGCATTTT

abundance: NA
j_gene: TRBJ2-7
v_gene: TRBV29-1
d_gene: TRBD1
CDR3aa: CSVVMRGQAYEQYF
CDR3nt: TGCAGCGTTGTCATGCGAGGACAGGCCTACGAGCAGTACTTC

abundance: NA
j_gene: TRBJ2-7
v_gene: TRBV6-6
d_gene: NA
CDR3aa: CASRKIDSSYEQYF
CDR3nt: TGTGCCAGCAGGAAAATCGACAGCTCCTACGAGCAGTACTTC

abundance: NA
j_gene: TRBJ1-5
v_gene: TRBV5-5
d_gene: NA
CDR3aa: CASSSTGDNQPQHF
CDR3nt: TGTGCCAGCAGCTCGACAGGAGACAATCAGCCCCAGCATTTT

abundance: once
j_gene: TRBJ1-5
v_gene: TRBV19
d_gene: TRBD1
CDR3aa: CASSIRDRGRQPQHF
CDR3nt: TGTGCCAGTAGTATAAGGGACAGGGGTAGGCAGCCCCAGCATTTT

abundance: NA
j_gene: TRBJ2-7
v_gene: TRBV7-2
d_gene: TRBD2
CDR3aa: CASSLAPAGGSEQYF
CDR3nt: TGTGCCAGCAGCTTAGCGCCAGCGGGAGGATCCGAGCAGTACTTC

abundance: NA
j_gene: TRBJ2-1
v_gene: TRBV2
d_gene: NA
CDR3aa: CASSVGTGNEQFF
CDR3nt: TGTGCCAGCAGTGTGGGGACCGGGAATGAGCAGTTCTTC

abundance: NA
j_gene: TRBJ2-5
v_gene: TRBV5-4
d_gene: TRBD1
CDR3aa: CASSAGQGVGETQYF
CDR3nt: TGTGCCAGCAGCGCGGGACAGGGGGTTGGAGAGACCCAGTACTTC

abundance: NA
j_gene: TRBJ1-2
v_gene: TRBV5-4
d_gene: NA
CDR3aa: CASSLVQIDNGYTF
CDR3nt: TGTGCCAGCAGCTTGGTGCAGATCGACAATGGCTACACCTTC

abundance: NA
j_gene: TRBJ1-2
v_gene: TRBV11-2
d_gene: NA
CDR3aa: CASSEGRRLGYTF
CDR3nt: TGTGCCAGCAGCGAAGGACGGCGCCTAGGCTACACCTTC

abundance: NA
j_gene: TRBJ1-2
v_gene: TRBV7-2
d_gene: TRBD1
CDR3aa: CASSLTSGGATGYTF
CDR3nt: TGTGCCAGCAGCTTAACATCAGGGGGCGCGACCGGCTACACCTTC

abundance: NA
j_gene: TRBJ2-5
v_gene: TRBV2
d_gene: NA
CDR3aa: CASSKLVTETQYF
CDR3nt: TGTGCCAGCAGTAAACTAGTAACGGAGACCCAGTACTTC

abundance: NA
j_gene: TRBJ2-1
v_gene: TRBV27
d_gene: TRBD2
CDR3aa: CASTSGLANNEQFF
CDR3nt: TGTGCCAGCACCTCGGGACTAGCGAACAATGAGCAGTTCTTC

abundance: NA
j_gene: TRBJ1-2
v_gene: TRBV5-4
d_gene: TRBD1
CDR3aa: CASGGRTGENYGYTF
CDR3nt: TGTGCCAGCGGAGGCCGGACAGGGGAGAACTATGGCTACACCTTC

abundance: NA
j_gene: TRBJ2-5
v_gene: TRBV29-1
d_gene: NA
CDR3aa: CSGVRGTQETQYF
CDR3nt: TGCAGCGGGGTTCGGGGGACCCAAGAGACCCAGTACTTC

abundance: NA
j_gene: TRBJ2-2
v_gene: TRBV29-1
d_gene: NA
CDR3aa: CSVERATGELFF
CDR3nt: TGCAGCGTTGAACGCGCCACCGGGGAGCTGTTTTTT

abundance: NA
j_gene: TRBJ1-1
v_gene: TRBV11-2
d_gene: TRBD1
CDR3aa: CASSTYRGRNTEAFF
CDR3nt: TGTGCCAGCAGCACCTACAGGGGACGGAACACTGAAGCTTTCTTT

abundance: NA
j_gene: TRBJ2-1
v_gene: TRBV5-1
d_gene: NA
CDR3aa: CATTTNPSYNEQFF
CDR3nt: TGCGCCACCACGACTAACCCTTCTTACAATGAGCAGTTCTTC

abundance: once
j_gene: TRBJ2-5
v_gene: TRBV7-6
d_gene: TRBD2
CDR3aa: CASSLAGSAGEETQYF
CDR3nt: TGTGCCAGCAGCTTAGCTGGGTCAGCGGGAGAGGAGACCCAGTACTTC

abundance: few
j_gene: TRBJ2-7
v_gene: TRBV4-3
d_gene: NA
CDR3aa: CASSQVRGYEQYF
CDR3nt: TGCGCCAGCAGCCAAGTCAGGGGCTACGAGCAGTACTTC

abundance: NA
j_gene: TRBJ2-5
v_gene: TRBV7-9
d_gene: NA
CDR3aa: CASTSVGKEAQYF
CDR3nt: TGTGCCAGCACCAGTGTGGGGAAAGAGGCCCAGTACTTC

abundance: NA
j_gene: TRBJ2-1
v_gene: TRBV7-9
d_gene: NA
CDR3aa: CASSYSRYYYNEQFF
CDR3nt: TGTGCCAGCAGCTATTCACGATATTACTACAATGAGCAGTTCTTC

abundance: NA
j_gene: TRBJ2-2
v_gene: TRBV7-2
d_gene: TRBD2
CDR3aa: CASMTGLAGAGELFF
CDR3nt: TGTGCCAGCATGACGGGACTAGCGGGAGCCGGGGAGCTGTTTTTT

abundance: NA
j_gene: TRBJ1-1
v_gene: TRBV28
d_gene: NA
CDR3aa: CASSRPGPAYTEAFF
CDR3nt: TGTGCCAGCAGTCGCCCCGGCCCGGCCTACACTGAAGCTTTCTTT

abundance: NA
j_gene: TRBJ1-2
v_gene: TRBV5-1
d_gene: TRBD1
CDR3aa: CASSPIPQGQGSYGYTF
CDR3nt: TGCGCCAGCAGCCCTATCCCCCAGGGACAGGGAAGCTATGGCTACACCTTC

abundance: NA
j_gene: TRBJ2-1
v_gene: TRBV11-2
d_gene: TRBD1
CDR3aa: CASSTLRGQGYNEQFF
CDR3nt: TGTGCCAGCAGCACACTTCGGGGACAGGGCTACAATGAGCAGTTCTTC

abundance: NA
j_gene: TRBJ2-7
v_gene: TRBV7-8
d_gene: TRBD2
CDR3aa: CASSLQKTSGSLSSYEQYF
CDR3nt: TGTGCCAGCAGCCTACAAAAGACTAGCGGGAGTCTTAGCTCCTACGAGCAGTACTTC

abundance: NA
j_gene: TRBJ1-1
v_gene: TRBV29-1
d_gene: TRBD1
CDR3aa: CSVETPRTGVMNTEAFF
CDR3nt: TGCAGCGTTGAAACCCCCAGGACAGGGGTGATGAACACTGAAGCTTTCTTT

abundance: once
j_gene: TRBJ2-7
v_gene: TRBV6-1
d_gene: NA
CDR3aa: CASSEGMGYYEQYF
CDR3nt: TGTGCCAGCAGTGAGGGGATGGGGTACTACGAGCAGTACTTC

abundance: NA
j_gene: TRBJ2-7
v_gene: TRBV27
d_gene: TRBD2
CDR3aa: CASSLLGLAGREQYF
CDR3nt: TGTGCCAGCAGTTTATTGGGACTAGCGGGACGCGAGCAGTACTTC

abundance: once
j_gene: TRBJ2-7
v_gene: TRBV5-1
d_gene: NA
CDR3aa: CASSFDRISYEQYF
CDR3nt: TGCGCCAGCAGCTTCGACAGGATCTCCTACGAGCAGTACTTC